This passage covers 18 T cell receptor beta chains from one sample sequenced in a study of cytomegalovirus exposure and HLA in healthy donors. Data came from immunoSEQ multiplex PCR; TCRdb stores just in-frame clones and leaves some out. Of some 260,000 clones listed, roughly nine tenths are singletons. Sequencing was carried out using PBMCs. Source of these receptors: a man aged 18 to 29 in good health and CMV-seropositive.

The rearrangement uses TRBV2 and TRBJ2-7, with 9 bases lining up with TRBD1. The germline gives CDR1 SNHLY, CDR2 FYNNEI. V shed 6 bases and J 7 bases; nucleotides not matched to a gene: 4. This CDR3 has 12 amino acids. As DNA, the CDR3 is TGTGCCAGCAGCGACAGGGGGGGGGAGCAGTACTTC. This gives the protein CASSDRGGEQYF.

This chain links TRBV15 with TRBJ1-4, with D tentatively TRBD1 (5 bases). There are 15 residues in the CDR3. The germline V gene encodes CDR1 LNHNV and CDR2 YYDKDF (reference sequence). Trimming left V 1 base short and J 7 bases short, with 13 bases between. The CDR3 nucleotides are TGTGCCACCAGCAGAGTCACGGCAGGGTCTGAAAAACTGTTTTTT. Residues: CATSRVTAGSEKLFF. The whole variable domain, filled in from reference TRBV15 and TRBJ1-4, reads DAMVIQNPRYQVTQFGKPVTLSCSQTLNHNVMYWYQQKSSQAPKLLFHYYDKDFNNEADTPDNFQSRRPNTSFCFLDIRSPGLGDTAMYLCATSRVTAGSEKLFFGSGTQLSVL.

This clone has just one count. The chain recombines TRBV7-3 with TRBJ2-2; TRBD1 matches 7 bases. The CDR3 runs to 14 residues. V lost 8 bases, J lost 5 bases, and 8 bases stayed unmatched. The germline V gene encodes CDR1 SGHTA and CDR2 FQGTGA. The DNA of the CDR3 is TGTGCCAGCGGTCTTGGGACAGATACCGGGGAGCTGTTTTTT. Translating it yields CASGLGTDTGELFF.

The V gene is TRBV2, the J gene TRBJ1-2, with TRBD1 matching over 8 bases. Germline V gene data show CDR1 as SNHLY and CDR2 as FYNNEI. The length of the CDR3 is 13 residues. J was trimmed by 8 bases and V by 7 bases; bases with no gene match: 9. CDR3 amino acids: CASTLTGVDGYTF. The CDR3 nucleotides are TGTGCCAGCACCTTGACAGGGGTTGACGGCTACACCTTC.

This chain connects TRBV7-6 to TRBJ2-2; the D is unclear. With 8 bases removed from V and 2 bases from J, the gap between germline ends came to 12 bases. The CDR3 has 14 residues. Per the germline V gene, CDR1 is SGHVS and CDR2 is FNYEAQ. In DNA, the CDR3 is TGTGCCAGCGCAGCCAAGGGTAACACCGGGGAGCTGTTTTTT. This encodes CASAAKGNTGELFF. Variable domain in full (rest from reference TRBV7-6 and TRBJ2-2): GAGVSQSPRYKVTKRGQDVALRCDPISGHVSLYWYRQALGQGPEFLTYFNYEAQQDKSGLPNDRFSAERPEGSISTLTIQRTEQRDSAMYRCASAAKGNTGELFFGEGSRLTVL.

V and J are TRBV28 and TRBJ2-1; 13 positions agree with TRBD2. J was trimmed by 4 bases and V by 4 bases; bases with no gene match: 1. Germline V gene sequence: CDR1 MDHEN, CDR2 SYDVKM. The CDR3 has 15 amino acids. As DNA, the CDR3 is TGTGCCAGCAGTTCGACTAGCGGGAGGTACAATGAGCAGTTCTTC. Its protein product is CASSSTSGRYNEQFF.

The rearrangement uses TRBV27 and TRBJ2-6, with TRBD2 identical over 7 bases. The germline V gene has CDR1 MNHEY and CDR2 SMNVEV (reference sequence). J gave up 0 bases and V 6 bases, and 11 bases lay outside the gene matches. The CDR3 contains 18 residues. In DNA, the CDR3 is TGTGCCAGCAGACCGGGGAGGGGACGAGCCTCTGGGGCCAACGTCCTGACTTTC. It yields the protein CASRPGRGRASGANVLTF.

Here the CDR3 reads CSARGTAQYF. The CDR3 DNA is TGCAGTGCTAGGGGGACGGCTCAGTACTTC. The chain carries TRBV20-1 and TRBJ2-4; D may match TRBD1 or TRBD2 (5 bases each). Germline V lookup: CDR1 DFQATT, CDR2 SNEGSKA (reference sequence). The CDR3 covers 10 residues. V lost 3 bases and J lost 12, with 9 bases in between.

The chain recombines TRBV6-1 with TRBJ1-2, with 11 bases lining up with TRBD1. The CDR3 is 14 amino acids. Germline V gene sequence: CDR1 MNHNS, CDR2 SASEGT. The V segment lost 7 bases and the J segment 4 bases; nucleotides outside the gene matches: 5. CDR3 in DNA: TGTGCCAGCACCCGGACAGGGGGCGGCTATGGCTACACCTTC. It yields the protein CASTRTGGGYGYTF.

V usage is TRBV19 and J usage is TRBJ2-1; 9 bases are shared with TRBD2. This CDR3 comprises 15 residues. V lost 5 bases and J lost 4; bases outside the gene matches: 6. Germline V gene sequence: CDR1 LNHDA, CDR2 SQIVND (reference sequence). The CDR3 sequence is CASSVISGSYNEQFF. As DNA, the CDR3 is TGTGCCAGTAGTGTGATTAGCGGGAGTTACAATGAGCAGTTCTTC.

The gene calls are TRBV6-5 and TRBJ2-6; possibly TRBD1 for D (5 bases). This CDR3 region has 15 residues. The germline V gene encodes CDR1 MNHEY and CDR2 SVGAGI. V lost 6 bases and J lost 0, with 9 bases in between. CDR3 protein: CASSKDSSGANVLTF. Written as DNA, the CDR3 is TGTGCCAGCAGCAAAGACAGCTCTGGGGCCAACGTCCTGACTTTC.

The rearrangement links TRBV10-2 to TRBJ2-7; D is unresolved. With 4 bases removed from V and 2 bases from J, the gap between germline ends came to 9 bases. The CDR3 has 13 residues. In germline, CDR1 is WSHSY, CDR2 SAAADI. The CDR3 here is CASSASFTYEQYF. CDR3 nucleotide sequence: TGCGCCAGCAGTGCTAGTTTCACCTACGAGCAGTACTTC.

A single count supports this clone. V is TRBV19 and J is TRBJ2-6; possible D gene TRBD1, 7 bases. CDR1 is LNHDA and CDR2 is SQIVND in the germline V gene (reference sequence). V lost 5 bases and J 0 bases, leaving 14 bases between the germline ends. The CDR3 spans 17 residues. CDR3 in DNA: TGTGCCAGTAGTTTGCGGGACAGTGGCTCTGGGGCCAACGTCCTGACTTTC. Amino acids: CASSLRDSGSGANVLTF.

The CDR3 coding sequence is TGTGCCTGGAGCCGGGGACAGGGAAACACCATATATTTT. Translating it yields CAWSRGQGNTIYF. The chain joins TRBV30 to TRBJ1-3, with 7 bases that match TRBD1. Germline CDR1 GTSNPN, CDR2 SVGIG (reference sequence). V gave up 3 bases and J gave up 4 bases; unmatched junction bases: 3. This CDR3 has 13 residues.

V usage is TRBV2 and J usage is TRBJ2-1; 7 nucleotides match TRBD2. Trimming removed 3 bases from V and 4 bases from J; junction bases left unmatched: 6. CDR3 size: 15 residues. In germline, CDR1 is SNHLY, CDR2 FYNNEI. The chain's CDR3 is CASSDTWGGYNEQFF. The CDR3 DNA follows: TGTGCCAGCAGTGATACTTGGGGGGGTTACAATGAGCAGTTCTTC.

The rearrangement joins TRBV19 to TRBJ2-5, with D perhaps TRBD2 (5 bases). This CDR3 is built from 12 residues. Looked up from germline, CDR1 is LNHDA and CDR2 is SQIVND (reference sequence). V was clipped by 3 bases and J by 5 bases, with 7 bases between them. Here the CDR3 DNA reads TGTGCCAGTAGTATGAGGAGGGAGACCCAGTACTTC. Its protein product is CASSMRRETQYF.

The rearrangement joins TRBV10-3 to TRBJ2-7; 10 bases fit TRBD2. Germline CDR1 reads ENHRY; CDR2 reads SYGVKD. V lost 0 bases, J lost 6 bases, and 17 bases stayed unmatched. This CDR3 comprises 19 residues. CDR3 DNA: TGTGCCATCAGTGAGTCTTATAGAGGTCTAGCGGGAGAGACCTCCGAGCAGTACTTC. Its translation: CAISESYRGLAGETSEQYF.

V is TRBV5-6 and J is TRBJ1-1; D gene ambiguous. V lost 0 bases and J 1 base, leaving 7 bases between the germline ends. The V gene's germline CDR1 is SGHDT and CDR2 YYEEEE. The CDR3 loop spans 14 amino acids. The CDR3 reads CASSLVAGNTEAFF. CDR3 sequence (DNA): TGTGCCAGCAGCTTGGTAGCAGGGAACACTGAAGCTTTCTTT. The complete variable domain, with remaining parts taken from reference TRBV5-6 and TRBJ1-1, reads DAGVTQSPTHLIKTRGQQVTLRCSPKSGHDTVSWYQQALGQGPQFIFQYYEEEERQRGNFPDRFSGHQFPNYSSELNVNALLLGDSALYLCASSLVAGNTEAFFGQGTRLTVV.